This paragraph reports one T cell receptor (beta chain). Its antigen is not identified. The record originates from a study of long-term antiretroviral therapy in people with HIV. On the study more broadly: The oldest samples precede the 2015 immediate-ART recommendation by about a decade. The study, taken as a whole, reports: Once patients were on ART, diversity went higher but still fell short of transplant donor controls.

Deletions cut 5 bases from V and 2 bases from J, with 16 bases between. The CDR3 covers 16 residues. Germline CDR1 is SEHNR and CDR2 is FQNEAQ (reference sequence). There were no participants with HIV treated outside the United States. Held in samples before DNA extraction were roughly 0.95-10 million cryopreserved PBMC. Researchers report immunoSEQ v3.0 was run at survey level. Produced via immunoSEQ multiplex PCR; TCRdb's table is partial and in-frame only. The data contain about 33,000 clones, over 70% of them seen just once; the ten biggest clones take up roughly 8%. V gene TRBV7-9 combines with J gene TRBJ2-1, with TRBD1 as a possible D gene (6 bases). The sequence was collected from a woman aged 50 to 60 with HIV. The source material was unsorted PBMCs, sampled 3.1 years after starting antiretroviral therapy. CDR3 bases: TGTGCCAGCAGCCGAACCGGGACACGAACCTACAATGAGCAGTTCTTC. Amino acid sequence: CASSRTGTRTYNEQFF.